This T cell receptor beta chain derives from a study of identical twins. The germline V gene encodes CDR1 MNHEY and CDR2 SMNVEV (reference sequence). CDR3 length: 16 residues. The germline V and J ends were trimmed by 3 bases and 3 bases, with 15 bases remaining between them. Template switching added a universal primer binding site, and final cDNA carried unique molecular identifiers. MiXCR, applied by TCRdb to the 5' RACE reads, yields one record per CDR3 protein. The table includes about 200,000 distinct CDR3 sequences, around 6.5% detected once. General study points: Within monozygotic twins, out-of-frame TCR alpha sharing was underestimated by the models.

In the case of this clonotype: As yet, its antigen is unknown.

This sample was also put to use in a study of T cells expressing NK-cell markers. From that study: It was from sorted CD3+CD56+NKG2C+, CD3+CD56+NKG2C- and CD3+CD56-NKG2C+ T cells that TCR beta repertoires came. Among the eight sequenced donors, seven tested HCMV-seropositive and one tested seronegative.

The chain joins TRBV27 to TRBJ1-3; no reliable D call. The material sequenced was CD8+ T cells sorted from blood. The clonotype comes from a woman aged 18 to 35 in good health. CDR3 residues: CASSFLGSQSGNTIYF. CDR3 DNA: TGTGCCAGCAGTTTCTTGGGATCCCAAAGTGGAAACACCATATATTTT.